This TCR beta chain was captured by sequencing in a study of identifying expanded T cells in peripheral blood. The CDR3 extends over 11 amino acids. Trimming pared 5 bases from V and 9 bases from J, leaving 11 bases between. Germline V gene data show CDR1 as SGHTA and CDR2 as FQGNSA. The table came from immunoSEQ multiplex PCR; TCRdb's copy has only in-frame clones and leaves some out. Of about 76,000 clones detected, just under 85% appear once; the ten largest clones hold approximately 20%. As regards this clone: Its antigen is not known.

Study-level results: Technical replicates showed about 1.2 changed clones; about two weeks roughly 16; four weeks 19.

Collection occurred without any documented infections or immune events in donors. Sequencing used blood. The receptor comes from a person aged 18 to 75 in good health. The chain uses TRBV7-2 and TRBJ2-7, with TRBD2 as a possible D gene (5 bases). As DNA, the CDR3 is TGTGCCAGCAGCCCGGGGTTTTGGCAGTACTTC. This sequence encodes CASSPGFWQYF.